What follows are 20 T cell receptor beta chains derived from one specimen sequenced in a study of vaccination and CD4 T cells after COVID-19. Antigens for these TCRs are unknown. Cultured CD4+ T cell DNA was sequenced using the Oncomine TCR Beta short-read assay. One entry per CDR3 protein results from TCRdb running MiXCR on the PCR reads. The table lists 15,000 to 20,000 distinct CDR3 sequences, approximately 63% of them singletons. The treatment here: 10-day PBMC culture with coronavirus spike peptide pools or control peptides (ViraFEST assay). Sequenced material: CD4+ T cells from blood, cultured in vitro. The receptors shown here come from a human donor who had recovered from COVID-19.

The chain is built from TRBV7-9 and TRBJ2-2; D is unresolved. The germline V gene has CDR1 SEHNR and CDR2 FQNEAQ (reference sequence). Trimming removed 5 bases at V and 2 bases at J, with 9 bases between. This CDR3 is built from 14 residues. This CDR3 reads CASSPHGNTGELFF. The CDR3 nucleotides read TGTGCCAGCAGCCCCCACGGTAACACCGGGGAGCTGTTTTTT.

The chain has TRBV10-3 and TRBJ1-2; 7 bases agree with TRBD1. V dropped 4 bases and J dropped 1; count of bases not matched to a gene: 3. This CDR3 spans 14 amino acids. The germline gives CDR1 ENHRY, CDR2 SYGVKD. In DNA, the CDR3 is TGTGCCATCAGTGTAGGGACAGTTAACTATGGCTACACCTTC. Translating it yields CAISVGTVNYGYTF.

The chain combines TRBV6-5 with TRBJ2-7; 7 positions agree with TRBD2. The CDR3 totals 15 residues. V shed 0 bases and J 0 bases; nucleotides not matched to a gene: 2. Germline V lookup: CDR1 MNHEY, CDR2 SVGAGI. The CDR3 here is CASSYSTSNSYEQYF. The DNA of the CDR3 is TGTGCCAGCAGTTACTCGACTAGCAACTCCTACGAGCAGTACTTC.

In nucleotides, the CDR3 is TGTGCCATCAGTGGACAGGGGGCTAGAGATACGCAGTATTTT. It specifies CAISGQGARDTQYF. The chain recombines TRBV10-3 with TRBJ2-3, with 10 bases fitting TRBD1. This CDR3 comprises 14 residues. Germline V lookup: CDR1 ENHRY, CDR2 SYGVKD. The ends lost 4 bases at V and 5 bases at J; junction bases unmatched: 3.

The chain links TRBV20-1 to TRBJ1-4; D might be TRBD1 (5 bases). The CDR3 sequence is 15 residues long. V lost 5 bases to trimming and J lost 8 bases, with 21 bases between them. Per germline, CDR1 DFQATT and CDR2 SNEGSKA (reference sequence). CDR3: CSAPLIAGLGEKLFF. Written as DNA, the CDR3 is TGCAGTGCTCCACTAATAGCAGGGCTGGGGGAAAAACTGTTTTTT.

The V call is TRBV28, the J call TRBJ1-2, with D unclear. V lost 3 bases and J lost 1, with 6 bases in between. Germline V gene data show CDR1 as MDHEN and CDR2 as SYDVKM. This CDR3 is 13 amino acids long. DNA for the CDR3: TGTGCCAGCAGTTTGTGGGGTAACTATGGCTACACCTTC. Translated, it gives CASSLWGNYGYTF.

The CDR3 DNA sequence: TGTGCCAGCAGCTTATTTGGCACTAATGAAAAACTGTTTTTT. It codes for CASSLFGTNEKLFF. This chain uses TRBV7-6 with TRBJ1-4; D not certain. The CDR3 has 14 residues. Trimming took 2 bases from V and 2 from J, leaving 6 bases between them. Germline V gene data show CDR1 as SGHVS and CDR2 as FNYEAQ.

This chain joins TRBV19 and TRBJ2-2, with TRBD2 identical over 12 bases. Per the germline V gene, CDR1 is LNHDA and CDR2 is SQIVND (reference sequence). V was pared by 10 bases and J by 0 bases, with 6 bases of the junction left unmatched. The CDR3 is made up of 16 amino acids. CDR3 region: CATRTSGAPNTGELFF. CDR3 DNA: TGTGCCACTCGGACTAGCGGGGCCCCGAACACCGGGGAGCTGTTTTTT.

V is TRBV6-2 or TRBV6-3 and J is TRBJ2-1; perhaps TRBD1 as D (6 bases). The CDR3 loop spans 16 amino acids. The V gene's germline CDR1 is MNHEY and CDR2 SVGEGT. Trimming cost V 0 bases and J 1 base, with 10 bases left between them. The CDR3 region has the DNA TGTGCCAGCAGTTACTCTAAGCAGGGGTCCTACAATGAGCAGTTCTTC. This encodes CASSYSKQGSYNEQFF.

The rearrangement joins TRBV19 to TRBJ1-1; 7 bases match TRBD1. Germline V gene data show CDR1 as LNHDA and CDR2 as SQIVND (reference sequence). V shed 5 bases and J 1 base; nucleotides not matched to a gene: 13. The CDR3 loop spans 17 amino acids. DNA for the CDR3: TGTGCCAGTAGTGCGGTCATCACCGGGACAGAGAACACTGAAGCTTTCTTT. Its protein product is CASSAVITGTENTEAFF.

In this sample, this clonotype turned up a few times. The chain joins TRBV9 to TRBJ1-1; 8 bases map to TRBD1. V was clipped by 0 bases and J by 2 bases; unmatched bases: 3. Germline lookup yields CDR1 SGDLS and CDR2 YYNGEE. The CDR3 has 15 residues. The CDR3 nucleotides are TGTGCCAGCAGCGTAGGGGACAGGAGAAACACTGAAGCTTTCTTT. It codes for CASSVGDRRNTEAFF.

This clonotype has just a few counts. The chain has TRBV29-1 and TRBJ1-5; D is perhaps TRBD1 (5 bases). V lost 4 bases and J 0 bases, leaving 13 bases between the germline ends. This CDR3 is 15 amino acids long. Per the germline V gene, CDR1 is SQVTM and CDR2 is ANQGSEA. In DNA, the CDR3 is TGCAGCGTTGCCTGGACAACCGATAGCAATCAGCCCCAGCATTTT. Its protein product is CSVAWTTDSNQPQHF. The full variable domain, in which reference TRBV29-1 and TRBJ1-5 provide the parts outside the CDR3, is SAVISQKPSRDICQRGTSLTIQCQVDSQVTMMFWYRQQPGQSLTLIATANQGSEATYESGFVIDKFPISRPNLTFSTLTVSNMSPEDSSIYLCSVAWTTDSNQPQHFGDGTRLSIL.

The V call is TRBV20-1, the J call TRBJ1-1, with D perhaps TRBD1 (6 bases). Germline V gives CDR1 DFQATT, CDR2 SNEGSKA (reference sequence). This CDR3 has 14 residues. CDR3 protein: CNAMGGGKGTEAFF. CDR3 bases: TGCAATGCCATGGGCGGGGGCAAGGGCACTGAAGCTTTCTTT.

V gene TRBV20-1 combines with J gene TRBJ2-3, with TRBD2 matching over 14 bases. The V segment lost 4 bases and the J segment 4 bases; nucleotides outside the gene matches: 13. CDR1 and CDR2 (germline): DFQATT, SNEGSKA (reference sequence). This CDR3 has 18 residues. CDR3 region: CSAKGIQRLAGGADTQYF. The CDR3 nucleotides read TGCAGTGCTAAGGGCATCCAGAGACTAGCGGGGGGGGCAGATACGCAGTATTTT.

The rearrangement uses TRBV28 and TRBJ1-2; maybe TRBD1 (5 bases). From germline, CDR1 is MDHEN and CDR2 SYDVKM. This CDR3 comprises 13 residues. Trimming removed 4 bases from V and 5 bases from J, with 11 bases in between. CDR3 protein: CASSSGQGYGYTF. The DNA of the CDR3 is TGTGCCAGCAGTTCAGGACAAGGATATGGCTACACCTTC.

The chain combines TRBV5-1 with TRBJ1-1; unclear D gene. This CDR3 has 14 amino acids. The V and J ends lost 1 base and 0 bases respectively, with 7 bases between them. The germline V gene encodes CDR1 SGHRS and CDR2 YFSETQ. CDR3 nucleotides: TGCGCCAGCAGCTTGTCGGGCGTGAACACTGAAGCTTTCTTT. As protein: CASSLSGVNTEAFF.

For this clonotype: A junction boundary mismatches the germline segment, possibly from a read error. CDR3 amino acids: CASSLAGGPGNEQFF. The CDR3, as DNA: TGTGCCAGCAGTTTAGCGGGGGGGCCGGGCAATGAGCAGTTCTTC. The V call is TRBV7-9, the J call TRBJ2-1, with TRBD2 identical over 11 bases. Germline values: CDR1 SEHNR, CDR2 FQNEAQ (reference sequence). This CDR3 has 15 amino acids.

This clonotype was counted only a few times. The rearrangement uses TRBV15 and TRBJ2-2, with unresolved D. The CDR3 covers 14 residues. Deletions cut 8 bases from V and 8 bases from J, with 18 bases between. In germline, CDR1 is LNHNV, CDR2 YYDKDF (reference sequence). Here the CDR3 reads CATESGIGRGELFF. The CDR3 DNA reads as TGTGCCACCGAAAGTGGGATAGGGCGGGGGGAGCTGTTTTTT.

The chain carries TRBV7-9 and TRBJ1-6; weak D call: TRBD1 (5 bases). Germline V gene sequence: CDR1 SEHNR, CDR2 FQNEAQ (reference sequence). This CDR3 contains 17 residues. V was trimmed by 2 bases and J by 7 bases, leaving 18 bases between them. CDR3 amino acids: CASSLRLGLGTNSPLHF. The CDR3 DNA follows: TGTGCCAGCAGCTTAAGGCTGGGGCTGGGAACCAATTCACCCCTCCACTTT.

The chain joins TRBV24-1 to TRBJ2-3, with TRBD2 matching over 10 bases. The CDR3 spans 16 residues. In germline, CDR1 is KGHDR, CDR2 SFDVKD. V was clipped by 4 bases and J by 2 bases; unmatched bases: 5. The DNA of the CDR3 is TGTGCCACCAGTGAGGTAGCGGGGGGACCCACAGATACGCAGTATTTT. Its protein is CATSEVAGGPTDTQYF.